The present T cell receptor (beta chain) was sequenced within a study of CD8 T cells in Susac syndrome. About the study: Of the sequenced Susac syndrome patients, six had active disease and 8 or 9 were in remission.

Patients with Susac syndrome showed fulfilment of recently defined diagnostic criteria for definite or probable disease. The sample holds one count of this clonotype. Reverse transcription of about 0.5 to 1 ug RNA was performed with random hexamers. TCRdb fed the immunoSEQ multiplex PCR reads into MiXCR, producing one record per CDR3 protein. The table includes 80,000 to 90,000 distinct CDR3 sequences, over 90% detected once. CDR3 length: 15 residues. Germline assignment: CDR1 SEHNR and CDR2 FQNEAQ (reference sequence). V was clipped by 5 bases and J by 6 bases, with 17 bases between them. The rearrangement links TRBV7-9 to TRBJ2-1; D is perhaps TRBD2 (6 bases). The sequence was obtained from a human donor with Susac syndrome. The sequenced material came from CD8+ T cells from PBMCs. DNA for the CDR3: TGTGCCAGCAGCCCTCCGGGACTTAAGGCCAATGAGCAGTTCTTC. It specifies CASSPPGLKANEQFF.